Only a few counts were recorded for the clone carrying this T cell receptor (beta chain). The CDR3 sequence is 14 residues long. V lost 1 base and J lost 4, with 10 bases in between. This specimen comes from a study of blood T cells in healthy people across ages. Sample-barcoded 5' priming and a J-beta primer mix drove a second PCR of about 6 to 12 cycles. One entry per CDR3 protein results from TCRdb running MiXCR on the 5' RACE reads. Here the sample spans roughly 1,500,000 distinct CDR3 sequences, roughly 40% being singletons. The receptor was isolated from a woman aged 18-29 years in good health. J is TRBJ1-2 and V is TRBV12-3 or TRBV12-4; TRBD1 might be the D (5 bases). The sequenced sample was blood. CDR3 DNA sequence: TGTGCCAGCAGTTTAGGCCGGGACGGCTATGGCTACACCTTC. Encoded protein: CASSLGRDGYGYTF.